Each of the 31 T cell receptor beta chains below was sequenced from the same sample in a study of T cell changes during pregnancy in multiple sclerosis. Clones were read by immunoSEQ multiplex PCR, and TCRdb kept only the in-frame ones, dropping some. The sample has 40,000 to 55,000 clones; 91% are singletons. The specimen was CD8+ T cells from peripheral blood mononuclear cells, collected in the second trimester of pregnancy. Receptors were obtained from a female donor with multiple sclerosis, enrolled in a pregnancy study.

The chain has TRBV27 and TRBJ2-5; maybe TRBD2 (6 bases). The length of the CDR3 is 17 residues. Germline V gene lookup returns CDR1 MNHEY and CDR2 SMNVEV (reference sequence). V shed 3 bases and J shed 5 bases, with 22 bases lying between them. The CDR3 DNA sequence: TGTGCCAGCAGTTTCTTCCCACCGACTAGGTCGAGCGAGACCCAGTACTTC. This encodes CASSFFPPTRSSETQYF.

This chain joins TRBV9 and TRBJ2-3; the D is unclear. This CDR3 is 13 amino acids long. Trimming pared 0 bases from V and 4 bases from J, leaving 6 bases between. CDR1 SGDLS and CDR2 YYNGEE come from the germline V gene. CDR3 sequence: CASSVGGSDTQYF. CDR3 DNA: TGTGCCAGCAGCGTAGGAGGATCAGATACGCAGTATTTT.

The chain uses TRBV27 and TRBJ2-2, with 7 nucleotides matching TRBD1. There are 14 residues in the CDR3. J gave up 7 bases and V 5 bases, and 7 bases lay outside the gene matches. Germline V gene data show CDR1 as MNHEY and CDR2 as SMNVEV (reference sequence). CDR3 amino acids: CASSATGLGGELFF. As DNA, the CDR3 is TGTGCCAGCAGTGCGACAGGGTTGGGCGGGGAGCTGTTTTTT.

This clone was recorded once. The chain couples TRBV11-2 to TRBJ2-5, with 8 bases matching TRBD1. J was trimmed by 2 bases and V by 3 bases; bases with no gene match: 11. Looked up from germline, CDR1 is SGHAT and CDR2 is FQNNGV. This CDR3 region has 17 residues. CDR3 sequence: CASSLTPGQGEQETQYF. The CDR3 DNA reads as TGTGCCAGCAGCTTGACCCCCGGACAGGGCGAACAAGAGACCCAGTACTTC.

The rearrangement joins TRBV27 to TRBJ1-4; perhaps TRBD1 as D (5 bases). This CDR3 has 14 residues. Trimming pared 3 bases from V and 3 bases from J, leaving 8 bases between. CDR1 and CDR2 (germline): MNHEY, SMNVEV (reference sequence). The CDR3 loop is CASSFGGSNEKLFF. The CDR3 DNA is TGTGCCAGCAGTTTCGGGGGTTCTAATGAAAAACTGTTTTTT.

The V call is TRBV25-1, the J call TRBJ2-1, with 7 bases lining up with TRBD1. Trimming at V came to 7 bases and at J to 4 bases, leaving 7 bases not matched to a gene. Germline lookup yields CDR1 MGHDK and CDR2 SYGVNS. This CDR3 has 14 residues. The CDR3 loop reads CASTPGQNYNEQFF. DNA for the CDR3: TGTGCCAGCACCCCGGGACAGAATTACAATGAGCAGTTCTTC.

This clone was detected once. This chain links TRBV9 with TRBJ2-3; 9 bases align to TRBD2. The CDR3 contains 15 residues. V lost 2 bases to trimming and J lost 2 bases; unmatched junction nucleotides: 3. Germline V gives CDR1 SGDLS, CDR2 YYNGEE. The CDR3 region has the DNA TGTGCCAGCAGCGTGCGGGGGGGTATCACAGATACGCAGTATTTT. Amino acids: CASSVRGGITDTQYF.

V and J are TRBV10-3 and TRBJ2-1, with D uncertain. The ends were cut back, 2 bases at V and 6 bases at J, with 14 bases in the middle. The CDR3 spans 15 residues. Germline CDR1 and CDR2: ENHRY and SYGVKD. This CDR3 is CAISEAGSIGNEQFF. The DNA for the CDR3 is TGTGCCATCAGTGAGGCCGGGTCCATCGGCAATGAGCAGTTCTTC.

The CDR3 DNA is TGCGCCAGCAGCCAAGAATTCCAGGGGACCTCGAGATCCTATGGCTACACCTTC. It translates to CASSQEFQGTSRSYGYTF. The rearrangement joins TRBV4-3 to TRBJ1-2; D possibly corresponds to TRBD1 (6 bases). The germline CDR1 and CDR2 sequences are LGHNA and YSLEER. V lost 0 bases, J lost 4 bases, and 21 bases lay in between. The CDR3 covers 18 residues.

V usage is TRBV29-1 and J usage is TRBJ2-7; the D is unclear. V was cut by 2 bases and J by 1 base, with 6 bases left in between. Per the germline V gene, CDR1 is SQVTM and CDR2 is ANQGSEA. This CDR3 is built from 12 residues. CDR3 protein: CSVESRSYEQYF. The CDR3 coding sequence is TGCAGCGTTGAATCCAGATCCTACGAGCAGTACTTC.

This chain connects TRBV6-5 to TRBJ2-1, with 9 bases aligning to TRBD1. The CDR3 extends over 14 amino acids. In germline, CDR1 is MNHEY, CDR2 SVGAGI. V shed 6 bases and J 6 bases; nucleotides not matched to a gene: 6. The CDR3 region is CASSPRTGVNEQFF. The DNA for the CDR3 is TGTGCCAGCAGCCCTAGGACAGGGGTCAATGAGCAGTTCTTC.

V gene TRBV28 combines with J gene TRBJ1-5, with no clear D. The CDR3 loop spans 13 amino acids. The germline gives CDR1 MDHEN, CDR2 SYDVKM. V lost 3 bases and J 4 bases, leaving 7 bases between the germline ends. CDR3 bases: TGTGCCAGCAGTTTTACTAGAAATCAGCCCCAGCATTTT. It encodes CASSFTRNQPQHF.

The sample holds one count of this clone. The chain carries TRBV5-5 and TRBJ2-3; D remains ambiguous. Germline CDR1 reads SGHKS; CDR2 reads YYEKEE (reference sequence). The CDR3 loop spans 15 amino acids. Between the trimmed V and J ends, which lost 0 bases and 2 bases, there was a span of 10 bases. In DNA form, the CDR3 reads TGTGCCAGCAGCTTGGAGCGCACTTCCACAGATACGCAGTATTTT. It yields the protein CASSLERTSTDTQYF.

The gene calls are TRBV7-8 and TRBJ2-3; the D gene is possibly TRBD2 (6 bases). CDR3 length equals 16 residues. V lost 5 bases, J lost 0 bases, and 15 bases lay in between. From germline, CDR1 is SGHVS and CDR2 FQNEAQ. CDR3 in amino acids: CASSRRLGGSTDTQYF. The CDR3 nucleotides read TGTGCCAGCAGCCGACGACTAGGTGGTAGCACAGATACGCAGTATTTT.

This clone came up many times. The rearrangement joins TRBV6-1 to TRBJ1-1, with D perhaps matching TRBD1 (6 bases). CDR1 and CDR2 (germline): MNHNS, SASEGT. CDR3 length equals 13 residues. Trimming left V 10 bases short and J 0 bases short, with 12 bases between. CDR3: CANQDSMNTEAFF. CDR3 coding DNA: TGTGCCAACCAGGACAGTATGAACACTGAAGCTTTCTTT.

The rearrangement joins TRBV19 to TRBJ1-2, with D hard to call. The CDR3 runs to 14 residues. Germline-derived CDR1 and CDR2 are LNHDA and SQIVND (reference sequence). Trimming shortened V by 2 bases and J by 5 bases, and 12 bases separated the two germline ends. This chain's CDR3 is CASSIIAVDYGYTF. As DNA, the CDR3 is TGTGCCAGTAGTATAATTGCAGTCGATTATGGCTACACCTTC.

The gene calls are TRBV5-6 and TRBJ2-1; D is possibly TRBD1 (5 bases). The V end lost 5 bases, the J end lost 2 bases, and 14 bases lay between the germline ends. Germline V gene sequence: CDR1 SGHDT, CDR2 YYEEEE. The CDR3 is 15 residues long. CDR3 bases: TGTGCCAGCAGGGGCGGCCCAGGGCCCTACAATGAGCAGTTCTTC. This sequence encodes CASRGGPGPYNEQFF.

The chain has TRBV9 and TRBJ2-2, with TRBD1 matching 8 bases. The CDR3 contains 15 residues. Germline V gives CDR1 SGDLS, CDR2 YYNGEE. J lost 6 bases, V lost 4 bases, and 8 bases had no gene match. The CDR3 nucleotides are TGTGCCAGCAGCCCCGGACAGGGTGGAGCCGGGGAGCTGTTTTTT. The encoded protein is CASSPGQGGAGELFF.

This chain connects TRBV9 to TRBJ2-7; 7 nucleotides agree with TRBD1. The CDR3 runs to 13 residues. The V gene's germline CDR1 is SGDLS and CDR2 YYNGEE. Germline trimming cut 4 bases from V and 3 bases from J; bases unmatched to any gene: 4. The CDR3 DNA follows: TGTGCCAGCAGCCTGGGACAGAACTACGAGCAGTACTTC. Its protein product is CASSLGQNYEQYF.

The V and J genes are TRBV5-1 and TRBJ1-1, with D perhaps matching TRBD1 (6 bases). The CDR3 is made up of 14 amino acids. CDR1 and CDR2 (germline): SGHRS, YFSETQ. V was shortened by 0 bases and J by 0 bases, with 6 bases between the two germline ends. The CDR3 region has the DNA TGCGCCAGCAGCTTGGGGGACATGAACACTGAAGCTTTCTTT. It is translated as CASSLGDMNTEAFF.

V usage is TRBV7-9 and J usage is TRBJ2-7; weak D call: TRBD2 (5 bases). Germline V gene sequence: CDR1 SEHNR, CDR2 FQNEAQ (reference sequence). V was clipped by 2 bases and J by 6 bases, with 17 bases between them. The CDR3 runs 15 residues. Written as DNA, the CDR3 is TGTGCCAGCAGCTTACTCCCGGACTCGTCTCGCGAGCAGTACTTC. As protein: CASSLLPDSSREQYF.

The CDR3 sequence is CASTPGVRPYEQYF. The CDR3 DNA follows: TGTGCCAGCACCCCAGGGGTCCGCCCCTACGAGCAGTACTTC. The V call is TRBV6-5, the J call TRBJ2-7; weak D call: TRBD1 (6 bases). Germline V CDR1 and CDR2: MNHEY, SVGAGI. V shed 7 bases and J shed 2 bases, with 15 bases lying between them. The CDR3 has 14 amino acids.

This chain links TRBV14 with TRBJ1-2, with 9 bases fitting TRBD1. The ends lost 6 bases at V and 6 bases at J; junction bases unmatched: 8. CDR1 is SGHDN and CDR2 is FVKESK in the germline V gene. This CDR3 is built from 14 residues. The CDR3 region has the DNA TGTGCCAGCAGTCCTACAGGGGGCGGTCATGGCTACACCTTC. Its translation: CASSPTGGGHGYTF.

The chain carries TRBV19 and TRBJ2-6; TRBD2 agrees at 9 bases. This CDR3 is built from 16 residues. Per the germline V gene, CDR1 is LNHDA and CDR2 is SQIVND (reference sequence). With 9 bases clipped from V and 0 bases from J, the junction kept 6 bases outside the gene matches. DNA for the CDR3: TGTGCCAGCAGCGGGGGGCCCATCTCTGGGGCCAACGTCCTGACTTTC. Its protein is CASSGGPISGANVLTF.

This clone has a single count. The chain is built from TRBV10-1 and TRBJ2-4, with D unresolved. The CDR3 consists of 16 residues. Germline values: CDR1 WNHNN, CDR2 SYGVQD (reference sequence). V was clipped by 0 bases and J by 0 bases, with 9 bases between them. The CDR3 DNA sequence: TGCGCCAGCAGTGAGTCGACTGATCTAGCCAAAAACATTCAGTACTTC. The encoded protein is CASSESTDLAKNIQYF.

The gene calls are TRBV4-3 and TRBJ2-3; 7 nucleotides agree with TRBD2. Germline V gives CDR1 LGHNA, CDR2 YSLEER. The CDR3 spans 16 residues. Trimming cost V 1 base and J 3 bases; bases outside gene matches: 7. The CDR3, as DNA: TGCGCCAGCAGCCAAGGTCTAGGGGAGGGAACAGATACGCAGTATTTT. This sequence encodes CASSQGLGEGTDTQYF.

On this clone: The same CDR3 also results from other DNA sequences found in this sample. The chain joins TRBV19 to TRBJ2-1; D possibly corresponds to TRBD2 (7 bases). This CDR3 comprises 16 residues. The germline V gene encodes CDR1 LNHDA and CDR2 SQIVND (reference sequence). Trimming left V 5 bases short and J 0 bases short, with 14 bases between. CDR3 sequence: CASSPQGGGSYNEQFF. For the CDR3, the DNA is TGTGCCAGTAGTCCTCAAGGGGGGGGCTCCTACAATGAGCAGTTCTTC.

The chain combines TRBV7-2 with TRBJ1-2, with D possibly TRBD1 on 6 matching bases. From germline, CDR1 is SGHTA and CDR2 FQGNSA. There are 14 residues in the CDR3. Trimming removed 5 bases at V and 5 bases at J, with 15 bases between. CDR3 protein: CASSLTWTAYGYTF. As DNA, the CDR3 is TGTGCCAGCAGCCTAACTTGGACAGCTTATGGCTACACCTTC.

The chain is built from TRBV6-5 and TRBJ1-1; TRBD1 matches at 11 bases. The germline CDR1 and CDR2 sequences are MNHEY and SVGAGI. J lost 6 bases, V lost 4 bases, and 4 bases had no gene match. The CDR3 is 14 residues long. The CDR3 region has the DNA TGTGCCAGCAGTTTCGGACAGGGGGCGGCTGAAGCTTTCTTT. Translated, it gives CASSFGQGAAEAFF.

V is TRBV7-9 and J is TRBJ1-2, with a tentative D call TRBD1 (6 bases). The V gene lost 7 bases and the J gene lost 2 bases, with 11 bases spanning the gap. This CDR3 is 13 amino acids long. Germline CDR1 reads SEHNR; CDR2 reads FQNEAQ (reference sequence). DNA of the CDR3: TGTGCCAGCACCTTGGACAGAAACTATGGCTACACCTTC. Its translation is CASTLDRNYGYTF. Full variable domain (missing parts from reference TRBV7-9 and TRBJ1-2): DTGVSQNPRHKITKRGQNVTFRCDPISEHNRLYWYRQTLGQGPEFLTYFQNEAQLEKSRLLSDRFSAERPKGSFSTLEIQRTEQGDSAMYLCASTLDRNYGYTFGSGTRLTVV.

The rearrangement joins TRBV5-4 to TRBJ1-1; a weak D match, TRBD1 (5 bases). This CDR3 has 14 residues. Trimming took 4 bases from V and 0 from J, leaving 10 bases between them. Germline V CDR1 and CDR2: SGHNT, YYREEE (reference sequence). The CDR3 DNA sequence: TGTGCCAGCAGCGACAGTTTCATGAACACTGAAGCTTTCTTT. Its protein product is CASSDSFMNTEAFF.